This T cell receptor beta chain was sequenced for a study of blood T cell repertoires in COVID-19. Study-wide background: PBMCs, B-cell-depleted T cells, or T cells were the source of the cDNA or gDNA that made up the material.

Participant-reported clinical history was the basis for cohort assignment. Symptom resolution, clearance, or two negative PCRs marked the recovered donors of Cohort 3. The V gene's germline CDR1 is SGHAT and CDR2 FQNNGV. The CDR3 length is 15 residues. The trim removed 4 bases at V and 4 bases at J, leaving 8 bases unmatched. The method was immunoSEQ multiplex PCR; TCRdb's version includes in-frame clones alone and lacks a portion of them. Of around 280,000 clones listed, 89% are singletons. This clonotype was sampled from a woman in her thirties or forties who had recovered from COVID-19. The gene calls are TRBV11-2 and TRBJ1-2; 8 bases agree with TRBD1. Sequenced material: PBMCs or T cells enriched from blood (not recorded which). DNA for the CDR3: TGTGCCAGCAGCTACGGACAGGGCCGAGGCTATGGCTACACCTTC. This codes for CASSYGQGRGYGYTF.